This T cell receptor (beta chain) was sequenced during a study of PD-1 and CTLA-4 blockade in melanoma. This clone showed up just once. Other DNA sequences within the sample encode an identical CDR3. Clones were read by immunoSEQ multiplex PCR, and TCRdb kept only the in-frame ones, dropping some. The sample lists 28,000 or so clones; 80% to 95% were seen once. The CDR3 consists of 12 residues. Between the trimmed V and J ends, which lost 3 bases and 0 bases, there was a span of 2 bases. Germline lookup yields CDR1 WSHSY and CDR2 SAAADI. The origin of this receptor is a human donor with melanoma. This specimen was CD8+ T cells from peripheral blood, taken from a patient given anti-PD-1 treatment. The J gene is TRBJ1-1, the V gene TRBV10-2; D remains ambiguous. The CDR3 spells CASSELNTEAFF. The CDR3 DNA follows: TGCGCCAGCAGTGAACTGAACACTGAAGCTTTCTTT.